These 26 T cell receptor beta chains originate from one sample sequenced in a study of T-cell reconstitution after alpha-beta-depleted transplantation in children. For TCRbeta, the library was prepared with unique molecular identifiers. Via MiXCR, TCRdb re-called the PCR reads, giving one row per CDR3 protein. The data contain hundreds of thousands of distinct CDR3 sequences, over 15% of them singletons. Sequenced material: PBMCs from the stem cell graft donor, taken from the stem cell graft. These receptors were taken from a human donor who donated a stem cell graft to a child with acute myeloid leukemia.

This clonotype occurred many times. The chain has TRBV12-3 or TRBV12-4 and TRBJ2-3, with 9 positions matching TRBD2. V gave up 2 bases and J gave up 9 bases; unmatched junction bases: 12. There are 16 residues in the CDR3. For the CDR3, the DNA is TGTGCCAGCAGTTTATGGCTAGCGGGGACCGAGATCACGCAGTATTTT. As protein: CASSLWLAGTEITQYF.

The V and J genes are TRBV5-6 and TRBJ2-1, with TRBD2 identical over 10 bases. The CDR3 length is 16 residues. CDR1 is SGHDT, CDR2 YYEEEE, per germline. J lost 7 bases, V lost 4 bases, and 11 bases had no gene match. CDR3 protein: CASSPIASGGENEQFF. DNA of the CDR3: TGTGCCAGCAGCCCCATCGCGAGCGGGGGGGAAAATGAGCAGTTCTTC.

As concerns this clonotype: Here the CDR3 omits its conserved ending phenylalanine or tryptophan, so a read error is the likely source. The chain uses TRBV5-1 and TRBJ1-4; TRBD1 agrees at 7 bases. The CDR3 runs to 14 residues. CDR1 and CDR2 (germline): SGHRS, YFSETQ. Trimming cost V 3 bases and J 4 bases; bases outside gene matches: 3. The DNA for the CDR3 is TGCGCCAGCAGCTCGGGACAGTTTAATGAAAAACTGTTTTGT. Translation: CASSSGQFNEKLFC.

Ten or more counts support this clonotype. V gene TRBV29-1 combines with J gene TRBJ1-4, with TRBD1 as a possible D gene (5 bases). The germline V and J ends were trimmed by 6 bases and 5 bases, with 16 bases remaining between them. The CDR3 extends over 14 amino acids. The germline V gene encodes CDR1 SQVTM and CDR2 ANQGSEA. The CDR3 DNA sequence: TGCAGCGTACAACCTGGGGCGTTGAATGAAAAACTGTTTTTT. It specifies CSVQPGALNEKLFF.

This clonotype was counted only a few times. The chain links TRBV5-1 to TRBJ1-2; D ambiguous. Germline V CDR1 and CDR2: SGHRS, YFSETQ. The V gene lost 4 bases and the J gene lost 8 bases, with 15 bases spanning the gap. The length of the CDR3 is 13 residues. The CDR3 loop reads CASSLESVRGYTF. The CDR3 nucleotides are TGCGCCAGCAGCCTGGAAAGCGTTCGAGGCTACACCTTC.

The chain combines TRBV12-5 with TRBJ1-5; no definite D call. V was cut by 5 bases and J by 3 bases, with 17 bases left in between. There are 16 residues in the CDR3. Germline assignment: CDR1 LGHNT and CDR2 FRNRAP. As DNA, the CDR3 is TGTGCTAGTGGTCCCCCCCTTCGGGAGCTCAATCAGCCCCAGCATTTT. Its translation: CASGPPLRELNQPQHF.

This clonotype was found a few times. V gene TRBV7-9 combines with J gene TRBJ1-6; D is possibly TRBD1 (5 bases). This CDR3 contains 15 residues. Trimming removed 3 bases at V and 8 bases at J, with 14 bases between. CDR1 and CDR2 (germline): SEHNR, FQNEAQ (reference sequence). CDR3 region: CASSFGDSRDSPLHF. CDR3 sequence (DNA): TGTGCCAGCAGCTTCGGTGACAGTCGGGATTCACCCCTCCACTTT.

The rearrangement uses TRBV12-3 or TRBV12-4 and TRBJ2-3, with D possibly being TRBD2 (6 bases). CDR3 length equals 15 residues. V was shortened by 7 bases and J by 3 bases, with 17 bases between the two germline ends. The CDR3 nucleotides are TGTGCCAGCATCATAGGAGGGATAAGGACAGATACGCAGTATTTT. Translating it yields CASIIGGIRTDTQYF.

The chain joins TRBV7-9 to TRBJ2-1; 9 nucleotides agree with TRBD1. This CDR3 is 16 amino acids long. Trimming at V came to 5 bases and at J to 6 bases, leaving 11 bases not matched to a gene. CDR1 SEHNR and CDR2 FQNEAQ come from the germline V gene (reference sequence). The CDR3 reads CASSRTGQGTANEQFF. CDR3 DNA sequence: TGTGCCAGCAGCCGGACGGGACAGGGTACTGCCAATGAGCAGTTCTTC.

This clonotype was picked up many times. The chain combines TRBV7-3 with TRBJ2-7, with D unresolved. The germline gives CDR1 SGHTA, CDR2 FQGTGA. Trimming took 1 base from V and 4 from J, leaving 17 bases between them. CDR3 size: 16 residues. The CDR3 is CASSLKPDNSPYEQYF. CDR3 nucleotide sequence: TGTGCCAGCAGCTTAAAGCCGGATAACTCACCGTACGAGCAGTACTTC. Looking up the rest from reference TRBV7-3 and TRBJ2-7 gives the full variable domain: GAGVSQTPSNKVTEKGKYVELRCDPISGHTALYWYRQSLGQGPEFLIYFQGTGAADDSGLPNDRFFAVRPEGSVSTLKIQRTERGDSAVYLCASSLKPDNSPYEQYFGPGTRLTVT.

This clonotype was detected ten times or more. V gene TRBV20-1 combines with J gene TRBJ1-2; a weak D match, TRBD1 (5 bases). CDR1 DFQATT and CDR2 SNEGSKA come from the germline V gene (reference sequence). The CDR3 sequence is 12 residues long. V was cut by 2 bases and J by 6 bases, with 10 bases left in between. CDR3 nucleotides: TGCAGTGCTAGACTGGCGGGGCATGGCTACACCTTC. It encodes CSARLAGHGYTF.

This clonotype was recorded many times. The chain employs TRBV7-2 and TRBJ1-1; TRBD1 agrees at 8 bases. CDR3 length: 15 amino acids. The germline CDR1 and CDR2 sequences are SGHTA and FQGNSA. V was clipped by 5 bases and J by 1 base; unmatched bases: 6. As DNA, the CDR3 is TGTGCCAGCAGCCGACAGGGGACAGGGAACACTGAAGCTTTCTTT. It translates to CASSRQGTGNTEAFF.

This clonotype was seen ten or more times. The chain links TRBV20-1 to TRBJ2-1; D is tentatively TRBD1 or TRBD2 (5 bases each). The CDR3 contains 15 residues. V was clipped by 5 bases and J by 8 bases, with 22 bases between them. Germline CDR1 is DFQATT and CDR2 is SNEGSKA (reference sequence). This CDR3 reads CSAPTRDRRGDEQFF. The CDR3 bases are TGCAGTGCTCCGACCCGGGACCGCCGTGGCGATGAGCAGTTCTTC.

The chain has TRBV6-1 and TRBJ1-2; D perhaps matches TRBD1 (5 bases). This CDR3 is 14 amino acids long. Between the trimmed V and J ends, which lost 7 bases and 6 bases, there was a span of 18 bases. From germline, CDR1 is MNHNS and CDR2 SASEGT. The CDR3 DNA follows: TGTGCCAGCACCTCTCTCGGACACGTACATGGCTACACCTTC. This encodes CASTSLGHVHGYTF.

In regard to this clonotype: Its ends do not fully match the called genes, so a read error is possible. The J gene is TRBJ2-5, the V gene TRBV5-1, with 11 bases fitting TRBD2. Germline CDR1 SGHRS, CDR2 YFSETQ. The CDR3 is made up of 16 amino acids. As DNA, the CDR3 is TGCGCCGGCAGCTTGGAACTAGCGGGGGCCTGGGAGACCCAGTACTTC. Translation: CAGSLELAGAWETQYF.

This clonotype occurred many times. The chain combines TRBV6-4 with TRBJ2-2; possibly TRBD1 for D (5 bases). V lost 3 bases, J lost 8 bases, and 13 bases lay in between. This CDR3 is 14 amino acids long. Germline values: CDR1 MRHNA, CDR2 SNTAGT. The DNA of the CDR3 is TGTGCCAGCAGTGAGCAGGGCGGATATGGGGAGCTGTTTTTT. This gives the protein CASSEQGGYGELFF.

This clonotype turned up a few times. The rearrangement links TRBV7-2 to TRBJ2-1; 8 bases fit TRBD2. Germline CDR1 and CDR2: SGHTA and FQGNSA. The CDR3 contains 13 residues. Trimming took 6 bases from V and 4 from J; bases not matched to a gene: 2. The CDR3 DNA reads TGTGCCAGCAGAACGGGGGGGTACAATGAGCAGTTCTTC. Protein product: CASRTGGYNEQFF.

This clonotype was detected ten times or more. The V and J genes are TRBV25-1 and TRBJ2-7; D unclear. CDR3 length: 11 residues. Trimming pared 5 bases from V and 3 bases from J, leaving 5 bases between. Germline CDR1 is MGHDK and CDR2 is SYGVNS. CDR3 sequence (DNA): TGTGCCAGCAGTCAGAGCTACGAGCAGTACTTC. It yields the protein CASSQSYEQYF.

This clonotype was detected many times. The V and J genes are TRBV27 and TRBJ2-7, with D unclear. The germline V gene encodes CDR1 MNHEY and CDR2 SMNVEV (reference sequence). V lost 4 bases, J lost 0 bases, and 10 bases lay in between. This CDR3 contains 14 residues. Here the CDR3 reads CASSYSDNSYEQYV. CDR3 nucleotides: TGTGCCAGCAGTTATTCTGACAACTCCTACGAGCAGTACGTC.

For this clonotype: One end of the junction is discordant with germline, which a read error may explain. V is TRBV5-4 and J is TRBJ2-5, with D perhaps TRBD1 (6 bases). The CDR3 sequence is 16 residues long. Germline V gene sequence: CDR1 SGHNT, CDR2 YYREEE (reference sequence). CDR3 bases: TGTGCCAGCACCTTGGACAGCGCAGCCTTCGGGGAGACCCAGTACTTC. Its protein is CASTLDSAAFGETQYF.

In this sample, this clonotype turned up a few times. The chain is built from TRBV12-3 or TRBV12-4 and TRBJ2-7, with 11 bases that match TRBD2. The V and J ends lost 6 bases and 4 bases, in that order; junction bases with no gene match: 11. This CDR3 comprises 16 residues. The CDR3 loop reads CASSNPRLAGSYEQYF. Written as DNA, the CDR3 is TGTGCCAGCAGCAACCCTAGACTAGCGGGGAGTTACGAGCAGTACTTC.

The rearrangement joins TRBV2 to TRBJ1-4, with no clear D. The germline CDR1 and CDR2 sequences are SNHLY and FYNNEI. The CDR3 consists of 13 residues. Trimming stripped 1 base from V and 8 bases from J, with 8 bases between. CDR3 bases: TGTGCCAGCAGTGAAGGGCAGAGGGAAAAACTGTTTTTT. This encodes CASSEGQREKLFF.

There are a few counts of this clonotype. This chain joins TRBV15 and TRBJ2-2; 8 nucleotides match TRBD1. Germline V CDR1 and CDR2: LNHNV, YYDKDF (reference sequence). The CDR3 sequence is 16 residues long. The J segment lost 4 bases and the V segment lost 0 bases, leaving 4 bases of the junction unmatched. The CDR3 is CATSRDLTGATGELFF. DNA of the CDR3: TGTGCCACCAGCAGAGATTTGACAGGGGCCACCGGGGAGCTGTTTTTT.

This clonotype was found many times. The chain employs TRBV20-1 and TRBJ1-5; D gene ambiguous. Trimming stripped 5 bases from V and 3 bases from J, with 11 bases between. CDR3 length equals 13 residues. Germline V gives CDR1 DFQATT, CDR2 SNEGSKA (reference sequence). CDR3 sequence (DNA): TGCAGTGCTCTACCGGGAGACAATCAGCCCCAGCATTTT. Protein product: CSALPGDNQPQHF.

CDR3 nucleotide sequence: TGTGCCAGCAGTGATGAATCCCCCTACGAGCAGTACGTC. Encoded protein: CASSDESPYEQYV. This chain connects TRBV2 to TRBJ2-7; no definite D call. Trimming took 3 bases from V and 2 from J, leaving 8 bases between them. There are 13 residues in the CDR3. The germline V gene has CDR1 SNHLY and CDR2 FYNNEI.

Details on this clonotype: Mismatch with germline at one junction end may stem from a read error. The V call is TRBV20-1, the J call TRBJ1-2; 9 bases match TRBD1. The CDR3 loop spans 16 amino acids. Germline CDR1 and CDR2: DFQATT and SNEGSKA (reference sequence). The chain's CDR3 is CSATPYTGGGDYGFTF. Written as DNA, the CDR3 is TGCAGTGCTACCCCTTATACAGGGGGCGGGGACTATGGCTTCACCTTC.